A single TCR beta chain is shown here with its context. No antigen is known for it. Investigators reverse transcribed all isolated RNA, so they sequenced expressed TCRB transcripts. Generated by immunoSEQ multiplex PCR, the TCRdb table keeps only in-frame clones and is missing some. The repertoire holds 500,000 to 650,000 clones, with under 15% as singletons. This record comes from a study of beta chain features in type 1 diabetes. Study summary: Taken together, all samples contributed around 100,000,000 examined sorted cells. Study-wide results and limits: All four CD4+ subsets of Type 1 diabetes patients contained TCRB CDR3s that were moderately but significantly shorter. cDNA sequencing could over-represent cells with high TCR expression.

Stem cell-like memory, regulatory, central memory and naive CD4+ cells were sorted via CD45RO/CCR7/CD25/CD127/CD95/CD27. J lost 1 base, V lost 0 bases, and 6 bases had no gene match. The CDR3 runs 17 residues. Per germline, CDR1 SGHTA and CDR2 FQGNSA. This clonotype was obtained from a young man with type 1 diabetes. Input material: naive CD4+ T cells from blood. V gene TRBV7-2 combines with J gene TRBJ2-1, with 7 bases fitting TRBD1. CDR3 DNA: TGTGCCAGCAGCTTAGCCCCTGACAGGGCGTCCTACAATGAGCAGTTCTTC. It encodes CASSLAPDRASYNEQFF.